Below, 6 T cell receptor beta chains from the same sample are listed, as sequenced in a study of blood T cells in healthy people across ages. A J-beta primer mix and a sample-barcoded 5' primer were used in a second PCR of about 7 to 12 cycles. MiXCR was run by TCRdb on the 5' RACE reads, yielding one entry per CDR3 protein. The table lists fewer than 950,000 distinct CDR3 sequences, 35% to 40% of them singletons, with roughly 13% in the top ten. The sequencing input was blood. The receptors here all came from a man aged 18 to 35 in good health.

This clonotype was counted only a few times. The chain uses TRBV5-1 and TRBJ2-1; 8 positions match TRBD2. The CDR3 runs 14 residues. V was clipped by 0 bases and J by 5 bases; unmatched bases: 1. Germline V gives CDR1 SGHRS, CDR2 YFSETQ. The CDR3 region is CASSLELADNEQFF. CDR3 DNA: TGCGCCAGCAGCTTGGAACTAGCGGACAATGAGCAGTTCTTC.

This clonotype was seen a handful of times. The V and J genes are TRBV12-3 or TRBV12-4 and TRBJ1-2, with 9 bases fitting TRBD1. After removal of 6 bases from V and 3 bases from J, the junction contained 5 bases not matched to a gene. This CDR3 is built from 14 residues. CDR3 residues: CASRRDRDYYGYTF. CDR3 in DNA: TGTGCCAGCAGGCGGGACAGGGATTACTATGGCTACACCTTC.

This clonotype turned up a few times. The chain has TRBV7-6 and TRBJ2-7; 9 bases line up with TRBD1. The germline V gene has CDR1 SGHVS and CDR2 FNYEAQ. The CDR3 contains 14 residues. V was clipped by 1 base and J by 6 bases; unmatched bases: 4. CDR3 protein: CASSLGTGVGEQYF. CDR3 DNA sequence: TGTGCCAGCAGCTTAGGGACAGGGGTCGGCGAGCAGTACTTC.

This clonotype was recorded many times. This chain links TRBV5-1 with TRBJ2-5, with 7 bases that match TRBD1. Germline lookup yields CDR1 SGHRS and CDR2 YFSETQ. CDR3 length: 15 amino acids. The V and J ends lost 1 base and 2 bases, in that order; junction bases with no gene match: 5. The CDR3 DNA reads as TGCGCCAGCAGCTTGCAGCCGGGACAGCAAGAGACCCAGTACTTC. As protein: CASSLQPGQQETQYF.

Ten or more counts support this clonotype. The rearrangement uses TRBV20-1 and TRBJ2-3; 8 bases align to TRBD2. Germline V gene lookup returns CDR1 DFQATT and CDR2 SNEGSKA (reference sequence). V was pared by 3 bases and J by 0 bases, with 5 bases of the junction left unmatched. This CDR3 comprises 15 residues. The CDR3 bases are TGCAGTGCTAGCGGGGGGGTTTCTAGCACAGATACGCAGTATTTT. The encoded protein is CSASGGVSSTDTQYF.

V gene TRBV7-9 combines with J gene TRBJ1-2; D not certain. The CDR3 is 13 residues long. Trimming pared 8 bases from V and 6 bases from J, leaving 16 bases between. Per the germline V gene, CDR1 is SEHNR and CDR2 is FQNEAQ (reference sequence). DNA for the CDR3: TGTGCCAGCGCTTCCCGACCTGGGGATGGCTACACCTTC. This translates into CASASRPGDGYTF.